This T cell receptor beta chain appears in the sequencing data of a study of T cells in lung cancer brain metastases. Study context: Primary and brain metastasis specimens were taken a median roughly 340 days apart. Overall study results and limits: Few clones were shared between paired lesions (mean Morisita around 0.2); most were lesion-specific.

The germline gives CDR1 SEHNR, CDR2 FQNEAQ (reference sequence). V lost 5 bases to trimming and J lost 8 bases, with 21 bases between them. This CDR3 contains 15 residues. Assay used: immunoSEQ multiplex PCR; TCRdb lists only in-frame clones, some missing. The sample yields 5,200 or so clones, 85% seen once. Points on this clone: Its cognate antigen is unknown.

This TCR was recovered from a woman in her forties or fifties with non-small cell lung cancer that had spread to the brain. The chain recombines TRBV7-9 with TRBJ1-1; TRBD1 might be the D (5 bases). Sequenced input: tumor tissue from a brain metastasis. This CDR3 reads CASSLSRGSPQEAFF. In DNA form, the CDR3 reads TGTGCCAGCAGCCTGAGCCGGGGCAGTCCTCAAGAAGCTTTCTTT.